One and the same sample provided the 12 T cell receptor beta chains below, sequenced in a study of blood T cell repertoires in COVID-19. Using immunoSEQ multiplex PCR, the repertoire was profiled, and TCRdb retains in-frame clones only, with some absent. The sample has 110,000 to 150,000 clones; approximately 90% are singletons. What was sequenced was peripheral blood. The receptors shown here come from a woman of 80 years or more with acute or convalescent COVID-19.

The rearrangement links TRBV29-1 to TRBJ1-4, with 7 bases matching TRBD1. Germline V gives CDR1 SQVTM, CDR2 ANQGSEA. V shed 7 bases, J shed 7 bases, and the junction held 9 bases outside the gene matches. This CDR3 has 13 amino acids. CDR3 sequence: CSATGAGSEKLFF. CDR3 in DNA: TGCAGCGCCACAGGGGCGGGGAGTGAAAAACTGTTTTTT.

The chain recombines TRBV6-4 with TRBJ1-1, with D possibly TRBD1 on 5 matching bases. This CDR3 region has 13 residues. V gave up 4 bases and J gave up 1 base, with 7 bases separating them. Germline CDR1 and CDR2: MRHNA and SNTAGT. The CDR3 bases are TGTGCCAGCAGTGTTACAGGGAACACTGAAGCTTTCTTT. Translated, it gives CASSVTGNTEAFF.

The gene calls are TRBV6-5 and TRBJ1-5, with 9 bases that match TRBD1. V gave up 5 bases and J gave up 5 bases; unmatched junction bases: 7. The CDR3 has 15 residues. CDR1 MNHEY and CDR2 SVGAGI come from the germline V gene. The CDR3 sequence: CASSIEQGAYQPQHF. CDR3 DNA: TGTGCCAGCAGTATTGAACAGGGGGCCTATCAGCCCCAGCATTTT.

This clone appeared a single time. J is TRBJ1-2 and V is TRBV5-8, with a weak D call TRBD1 (5 bases). This CDR3 comprises 15 residues. V shed 3 bases and J shed 6 bases, with 18 bases lying between them. The germline CDR1 and CDR2 sequences are SGHTS and YDEGEE. In DNA form, the CDR3 reads TGTGCCAGCAGCTCCGGCCAATGGGGCAGACATGGCTACACCTTC. Residues: CASSSGQWGRHGYTF.

The chain combines TRBV19 with TRBJ1-3, with a possible D match to TRBD1 (6 bases). This CDR3 has 14 residues. V dropped 6 bases and J dropped 0 bases, with 9 bases sitting between them. The germline gives CDR1 LNHDA, CDR2 SQIVND (reference sequence). The CDR3 is CASRTGSSGNTIYF. The CDR3 coding sequence is TGTGCCAGTAGAACAGGGTCCTCTGGAAACACCATATATTTT. The whole variable domain, filled in from reference TRBV19 and TRBJ1-3, reads DGGITQSPKYLFRKEGQNVTLSCEQNLNHDAMYWYRQDPGQGLRLIYYSQIVNDFQKGDIAEGYSVSREKKESFPLTVTSAQKNPTAFYLCASRTGSSGNTIYFGEGSWLTVV.

This clone was recorded a few times. The J gene is TRBJ2-7, the V gene TRBV7-9; TRBD2 might be the D (5 bases). CDR1 and CDR2 from the germline V gene are SEHNR and FQNEAQ (reference sequence). V was clipped by 4 bases and J by 5 bases, with 18 bases between them. The CDR3 totals 15 residues. The CDR3 spells CASSSPGNRQNEQYF. The CDR3 region has the DNA TGTGCCAGCAGCTCACCGGGGAATAGGCAAAACGAGCAGTACTTC.

This clone showed up just once. This chain links TRBV27 with TRBJ2-1, with TRBD2 matching over 7 bases. The CDR3 is made up of 14 amino acids. Losses at the gene ends were 3 bases for V and 4 bases for J; bases not matched to a gene: 3. Germline loops: CDR1 MNHEY, CDR2 SMNVEV (reference sequence). The CDR3 sequence: CASSLGTTYNEQFF. CDR3 nucleotide sequence: TGTGCCAGCAGTTTGGGGACTACATACAATGAGCAGTTCTTC.

The rearrangement joins TRBV5-4 to TRBJ2-6; the match to TRBD2 covers 9 bases. Germline trimming cut 4 bases from V and 4 bases from J; bases unmatched to any gene: 9. Germline V gene sequence: CDR1 SGHNT, CDR2 YYREEE (reference sequence). The CDR3 is 17 amino acids. The CDR3 nucleotides read TGTGCCAGCAGCAAAAACGCGGGGGGGCCAGGGGCCAACGTCCTGACTTTC. As protein: CASSKNAGGPGANVLTF.

The sample holds one count of this clone. V and J are TRBV7-9 and TRBJ1-2; perhaps TRBD1 as D (6 bases). This CDR3 region has 14 residues. Trimming removed 4 bases at V and 2 bases at J, with 11 bases between. CDR1 is SEHNR, CDR2 FQNEAQ, per germline (reference sequence). The CDR3 region has the DNA TGTGCCAGCAGCTCCTGGACAGCCAACTATGGCTACACCTTC. Translating it yields CASSSWTANYGYTF.

Of note for this clone: Other DNA sequences in this sample translate to the same CDR3. J is TRBJ2-5 and V is TRBV5-1; the D gene is possibly TRBD1 (5 bases). Trimming cost V 2 bases and J 1 base, with 9 bases left between them. The CDR3 sequence is 14 residues long. The V gene's germline CDR1 is SGHRS and CDR2 YFSETQ. The CDR3 here is CASSLTTAQETQYF. CDR3 nucleotide sequence: TGCGCCAGCAGCTTAACGACAGCCCAAGAGACCCAGTACTTC.

This rearrangement joins TRBV6-5 to TRBJ1-1; 7 positions match TRBD1. Germline CDR1 reads MNHEY; CDR2 reads SVGAGI. V lost 5 bases, J lost 0 bases, and 6 bases stayed unmatched. The CDR3 is 15 amino acids. The CDR3 DNA reads TGTGCCAGCAGTCAGGAGACAGGGTTGAACACTGAAGCTTTCTTT. Its protein is CASSQETGLNTEAFF.

The chain recombines TRBV10-3 with TRBJ2-1; 12 bases are shared with TRBD2. V was clipped by 5 bases and J by 10 bases; unmatched bases: 0. This CDR3 comprises 12 residues. CDR1 is ENHRY, CDR2 SYGVKD, per germline. In DNA form, the CDR3 reads TGTGCCATCAGTACTAGCGGGGGGGAGCAGTTCTTC. Protein sequence: CAISTSGGEQFF.